Listed here are 26 T cell receptor beta chains from one sample, sequenced in a study of T-cell memory formation after mild COVID-19. MiXCR, applied by TCRdb to the 5' RACE reads, yields one record per CDR3 protein. The sample has fewer than 250,000 distinct CDR3 sequences, approximately 15% seen once. Sequenced sample: PBMCs or a T cell subset sorted from them (not recorded which). Receptor source: an adult woman who had mild COVID-19 (a few samples of this study predate the infection). Cell type and time point are not known.

This clonotype was picked up a small number of times. The chain couples TRBV6-5 to TRBJ2-5, with D possibly matching TRBD1 (5 bases). The CDR3 has 15 residues. The germline CDR1 and CDR2 sequences are MNHEY and SVGAGI. Trimming shortened V by 2 bases and J by 4 bases, and 14 bases separated the two germline ends. CDR3 loop: CASSYARTRVETQYF. The CDR3 nucleotides are TGTGCCAGCAGTTACGCTAGGACACGCGTAGAGACCCAGTACTTC.

The rearrangement links TRBV7-2 to TRBJ2-1; tentatively, D is TRBD2 (6 bases). Per germline, CDR1 SGHTA and CDR2 FQGNSA. V lost 3 bases, J lost 12 bases, and 15 bases lay in between. The CDR3 runs to 13 residues. CDR3: CASSFSQRAGQFF. CDR3 bases: TGTGCCAGCAGCTTTTCTCAGCGGGCGGGGCAGTTCTTC.

The CDR3 DNA reads TGTGCCAGCAGCCTATCGGGGGAACAGGGGTCGTACAATGAGCAGTTCTTC. This codes for CASSLSGEQGSYNEQFF. The rearrangement joins TRBV4-2 to TRBJ2-1, with D perhaps TRBD1 (7 bases). The CDR3 is 17 residues long. CDR1 and CDR2 (germline): LGHNA, YNFKEQ. The V end was cut by 4 bases, the J end by 4 bases, with 20 bases between.

The chain uses TRBV11-2 and TRBJ2-3, with 10 bases that match TRBD2. Germline V CDR1 and CDR2: SGHAT, FQNNGV. The junction had 5 bases not matched to a gene; V was cut back by 0 bases and J by 2 bases. The CDR3 length is 17 residues. DNA of the CDR3: TGTGCCAGCAGCTTAGAGTGGACTAGCGGCCCCACAGATACGCAGTATTTT. Translating it yields CASSLEWTSGPTDTQYF.

This clonotype was counted many times. The V call is TRBV12-3 or TRBV12-4, the J call TRBJ1-2; TRBD1 matches 7 bases. The J segment lost 3 bases and the V segment lost 5 bases, leaving 3 bases of the junction unmatched. The CDR3 covers 13 residues. The CDR3 is CASSRDSHYGYTF. CDR3 DNA: TGTGCCAGCAGTCGGGACAGCCACTATGGCTACACCTTC.

This clonotype was found many times. The genes are TRBV29-1 and TRBJ2-3, with D uncertain. The germline V gene encodes CDR1 SQVTM and CDR2 ANQGSEA. The CDR3 runs 13 residues. Trimming stripped 6 bases from V and 0 bases from J, with 10 bases between. The chain's CDR3 is CSVPTGSTDTQYF. The CDR3 DNA follows: TGCAGCGTGCCGACTGGTAGCACAGATACGCAGTATTTT.

The chain has TRBV6-5 and TRBJ2-7, with 9 positions matching TRBD2. This CDR3 region has 16 residues. J was trimmed by 0 bases and V by 6 bases; bases with no gene match: 9. CDR1 and CDR2 from the germline V gene are MNHEY and SVGAGI. CDR3 in amino acids: CASSRAPSGNSYEQYF. DNA of the CDR3: TGTGCCAGCAGCCGGGCCCCTAGCGGGAACTCCTACGAGCAGTACTTC.

This clonotype was counted only a few times. The J gene is TRBJ2-5, the V gene TRBV12-3 or TRBV12-4; D remains unclear. V was trimmed by 2 bases and J by 1 base, leaving 8 bases between them. This CDR3 region has 14 residues. CDR3: CASSLSWVQETQYF. Written as DNA, the CDR3 is TGTGCCAGCAGTTTATCCTGGGTCCAAGAGACCCAGTACTTC.

The chain joins TRBV29-1 to TRBJ2-4; 8 bases are shared with TRBD1. This CDR3 contains 16 residues. With 6 bases clipped from V and 1 base from J, the junction kept 11 bases outside the gene matches. CDR1 is SQVTM and CDR2 is ANQGSEA in the germline V gene. The CDR3 region is CSVVQQGERAKNIQYF. CDR3 coding DNA: TGCAGCGTCGTCCAACAGGGGGAGCGGGCCAAAAACATTCAGTACTTC.

The V call is TRBV7-2, the J call TRBJ2-7; D ambiguous. Germline loops: CDR1 SGHTA, CDR2 FQGNSA. The ends were cut back, 5 bases at V and 4 bases at J, with 27 bases in the middle. The CDR3 is made up of 18 amino acids. The CDR3 here is CASSPKVGFWESGYEQYF. CDR3 coding DNA: TGTGCCAGCAGCCCAAAGGTTGGGTTTTGGGAATCCGGGTACGAGCAGTACTTC.

The chain employs TRBV3-1 and TRBJ1-1; D uncertain. Germline CDR1 reads LGHDT; CDR2 reads YNNKEL (reference sequence). The CDR3 has 15 residues. Trimming stripped 3 bases from V and 5 bases from J, with 16 bases between. Here the CDR3 DNA reads TGTGCCAGCAGCCAGATCCCAAGGTCGGGGACTGAAGCTTTCTTT. Protein product: CASSQIPRSGTEAFF.

This clonotype has just a few counts. This chain uses TRBV12-3 or TRBV12-4 with TRBJ1-1; weak D call: TRBD1 (5 bases). The CDR3 consists of 14 residues. V was shortened by 1 base and J by 3 bases, with 9 bases between the two germline ends. The CDR3 reads CASSLGDFYTEAFF. The CDR3 bases are TGTGCCAGCAGTTTAGGGGACTTCTACACTGAAGCTTTCTTT.

J is TRBJ2-1 and V is TRBV7-2; a weak D match, TRBD2 (5 bases). This CDR3 spans 13 amino acids. Germline loops: CDR1 SGHTA, CDR2 FQGNSA. Between the trimmed V and J ends, which lost 5 bases and 12 bases, there was a span of 17 bases. CDR3: CASSPNGIRGQFF. In DNA, the CDR3 is TGTGCCAGCAGCCCAAATGGTATTCGGGGGCAGTTCTTC.

This sequence joins TRBV16 and TRBJ1-2; no firm D call. The CDR3 spans 13 residues. Germline V gene lookup returns CDR1 KGHSY and CDR2 FQNENV. V gave up 4 bases and J gave up 7 bases, with 13 bases separating them. In nucleotides, the CDR3 is TGTGCCAGCAGCCCATCTCCCTTGCGTGGCTACACCTTC. It yields the protein CASSPSPLRGYTF.

This clonotype turned up a few times. The chain couples TRBV7-2 to TRBJ2-2; TRBD2 aligns across 7 bases. Germline CDR1 SGHTA, CDR2 FQGNSA. Trimming cost V 5 bases and J 0 bases; bases outside gene matches: 6. The CDR3 is 16 amino acids. The CDR3 spells CASSPSGTTNTGELFF. The CDR3 DNA is TGTGCCAGCAGCCCCTCCGGGACTACGAACACCGGGGAGCTGTTTTTT.

The gene calls are TRBV19 and TRBJ2-7; TRBD1 agrees at 11 bases. This CDR3 has 15 amino acids. Germline values: CDR1 LNHDA, CDR2 SQIVND (reference sequence). Germline trimming cut 6 bases from V and 3 bases from J; bases unmatched to any gene: 7. This CDR3 reads CASRGLGTGGYEQYF. DNA for the CDR3: TGTGCCAGTAGGGGACTTGGGACAGGGGGCTACGAGCAGTACTTC.

At least ten counts were recorded for this clonotype. The V gene is TRBV12-3 or TRBV12-4, the J gene TRBJ1-5; 8 nucleotides align to TRBD1. The CDR3 extends over 14 amino acids. Losses at the gene ends were 5 bases for V and 4 bases for J; bases not matched to a gene: 4. CDR3 region: CASSPTGGNQPQHF. CDR3 DNA: TGTGCCAGCAGTCCTACAGGGGGTAATCAGCCCCAGCATTTT.

V usage is TRBV6-1 and J usage is TRBJ2-3; 10 bases are shared with TRBD2. This CDR3 is built from 14 residues. J lost 7 bases, V lost 8 bases, and 9 bases had no gene match. Germline V CDR1 and CDR2: MNHNS, SASEGT. CDR3 DNA: TGTGCCAGCCTCACTAGCGGGGCCCTACATACGCAGTATTTT. Its protein is CASLTSGALHTQYF.

The chain couples TRBV4-2 to TRBJ1-3; 7 positions match TRBD1. The V and J ends lost 1 base and 3 bases, in that order; junction bases with no gene match: 0. CDR1 and CDR2 (germline): LGHNA, YNFKEQ. The CDR3 length is 14 residues. Here the CDR3 DNA reads TGTGCCAGCAGCCAAGGACAGGGTGGAAACACCATATATTTT. It is translated as CASSQGQGGNTIYF.

This CDR3 reads CASSLTHNQPQHF. CDR3 coding DNA: TGTGCCAGCAGTTTAACGCACAATCAGCCCCAGCATTTT. The chain couples TRBV12-3 or TRBV12-4 to TRBJ1-5; D unclear. V was shortened by 2 bases and J by 3 bases, with 5 bases between the two germline ends. CDR3 length: 13 amino acids.

The chain has TRBV21-1 and TRBJ2-7; no check of the table's D call, TRBD1, against the DNA was made. TRBV21-1 is assigned pseudogene status. There are 14 residues in the CDR3. The CDR3 nucleotides are TGTGCCAGCAGTATTGATATCCCGACTTACGAGCAGTACTTC. It is translated as CASSIDIPTYEQYF.

The V call is TRBV24-1, the J call TRBJ2-1; TRBD2 matches 12 bases. This CDR3 contains 16 residues. Germline CDR1 KGHDR, CDR2 SFDVKD. The ends lost 4 bases at V and 10 bases at J; junction bases unmatched: 10. CDR3 DNA: TGTGCCACCAGTGACTTAGGACTAGCGGGATCAAGAGAGCAGTTCTTC. It yields the protein CATSDLGLAGSREQFF.

This clonotype was counted at least ten times. The V call is TRBV7-2, the J call TRBJ2-7; 8 nucleotides agree with TRBD1. Germline V gene lookup returns CDR1 SGHTA and CDR2 FQGNSA. This CDR3 is 12 amino acids long. Trimming removed 6 bases from V and 6 bases from J; junction bases left unmatched: 4. The chain's CDR3 is CASRRQGFEQYF. DNA of the CDR3: TGTGCCAGCAGGCGACAGGGGTTCGAGCAGTACTTC.

The V call is TRBV5-1, the J call TRBJ1-5; D ambiguous. This CDR3 contains 14 residues. Germline V gene data show CDR1 as SGHRS and CDR2 as YFSETQ. The ends were cut back, 0 bases at V and 3 bases at J, with 7 bases in the middle. Here the CDR3 reads CASSLGQINQPQHF. Written as DNA, the CDR3 is TGCGCCAGCAGCTTGGGGCAGATCAATCAGCCCCAGCATTTT.

This clonotype was detected a few times. The chain combines TRBV29-1 with TRBJ2-5, with D perhaps TRBD2 (5 bases). The CDR3 runs 13 residues. CDR1 SQVTM and CDR2 ANQGSEA come from the germline V gene. The germline V and J ends were trimmed by 7 bases and 4 bases, with 16 bases remaining between them. The CDR3 loop is CSGVKGAGETQYF. The CDR3 DNA is TGCAGCGGGGTTAAGGGAGCTGGAGAGACCCAGTACTTC.

This clonotype was recorded a few times. The chain employs TRBV20-1 and TRBJ2-1; the D gene is possibly TRBD2 (7 bases). Germline V lookup: CDR1 DFQATT, CDR2 SNEGSKA (reference sequence). V was shortened by 3 bases and J by 0 bases, with 18 bases between the two germline ends. This CDR3 has 17 amino acids. The CDR3: CSARRRGGLSSYNEQFF. In DNA, the CDR3 is TGCAGTGCTAGGAGGAGGGGGGGACTAAGCTCCTACAATGAGCAGTTCTTC.